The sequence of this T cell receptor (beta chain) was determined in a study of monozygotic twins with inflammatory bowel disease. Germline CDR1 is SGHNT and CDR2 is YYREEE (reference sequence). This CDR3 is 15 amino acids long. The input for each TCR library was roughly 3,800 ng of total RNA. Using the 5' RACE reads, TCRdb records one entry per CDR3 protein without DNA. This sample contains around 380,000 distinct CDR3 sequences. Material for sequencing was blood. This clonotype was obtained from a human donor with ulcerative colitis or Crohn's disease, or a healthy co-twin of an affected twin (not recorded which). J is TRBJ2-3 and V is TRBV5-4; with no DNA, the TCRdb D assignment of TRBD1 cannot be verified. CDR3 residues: CASSFRSGAADTQYF.